This T cell receptor beta chain was observed in a study of PD-1 blockade in classical Hodgkin lymphoma. General observations from the study: Newly diagnosed patients and complete responders had comparable diversity at baseline. Diminished baseline TCR diversity has been reported in newly diagnosed patients relative to healthy donors.

Patients all relapsed after autologous stem cell transplantation, and there was variation in brentuximab vedotin exposure. Magnetic negative selection, applied to thawed PBMCs, was used to isolate the CD8+ T cells. Complete response, partial response or progressive disease was recorded as best response. Germline V gene sequence: CDR1 LGHNA, CDR2 YNFKEQ. Trimming pared 0 bases from V and 5 bases from J, leaving 17 bases between. This CDR3 has 16 amino acids. Repertoires were generated with immunoSEQ multiplex PCR, while TCRdb's copy carries only in-frame clones and drops some. The data show 8,000 or so clones, 86% seen once. A word on this clone: What it binds is not known.

The sample here was CD8+ T cells from blood, taken at baseline. This TCR was sampled from a human donor with classical Hodgkin lymphoma. This chain links TRBV4-2 with TRBJ2-7; D is undetermined. For the CDR3, the DNA is TGTGCCAGCAGCCAAGAAGTGTGGCCAAATAGGGACGAGCAGTACTTC. Protein sequence: CASSQEVWPNRDEQYF.